This entry is about one T cell receptor beta chain. It is unclear where the CDR3 begins or ends on the DNA, so no DNA is shown, and the CDR3 is as TCRdb lists it. The data stem from a study of molecular identifiers for immune sequencing clone quantification. CD8+CD4-CCR7+CD45RA+ cells were sorted as naive CD8 T cells. Germline V lookup: CDR1 LGHDT, CDR2 YNNKEL (reference sequence). The CDR3 extends over 16 residues, inclusive of both ends. TCRdb fed the PCR reads into MiXCR, producing one record per CDR3 protein. The sample yields some 590,000 distinct CDR3 sequences, 25% seen once. The source of this sequence is a human donor in good health. Some libraries in this study had Jurkat cell RNA spiked in. This chain links TRBV3-1 with TRBJ2-6; the D call in the table, TRBD2, was not verified against the DNA. Material: naive CD8+ T cells from blood, with Jurkat cell RNA spiked in. This sample's subset: FACS-sorted CD8+CD4-CCR7+CD45RA+ naive T cells. CDR3 region: CASSQEWGAGANVPTF.